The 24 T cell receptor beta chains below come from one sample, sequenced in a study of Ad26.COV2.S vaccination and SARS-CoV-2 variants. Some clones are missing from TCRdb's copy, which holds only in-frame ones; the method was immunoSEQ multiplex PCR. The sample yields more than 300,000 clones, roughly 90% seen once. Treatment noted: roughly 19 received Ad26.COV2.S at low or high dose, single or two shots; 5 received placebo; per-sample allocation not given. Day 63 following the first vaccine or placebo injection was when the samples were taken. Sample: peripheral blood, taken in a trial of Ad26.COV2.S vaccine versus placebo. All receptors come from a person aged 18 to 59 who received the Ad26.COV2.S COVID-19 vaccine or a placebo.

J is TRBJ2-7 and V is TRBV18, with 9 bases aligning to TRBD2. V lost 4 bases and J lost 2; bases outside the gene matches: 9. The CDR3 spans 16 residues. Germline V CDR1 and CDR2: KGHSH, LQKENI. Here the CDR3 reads CASSRPPSGETYEQYF. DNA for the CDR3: TGTGCCAGCTCACGACCGCCTAGCGGGGAGACCTACGAGCAGTACTTC. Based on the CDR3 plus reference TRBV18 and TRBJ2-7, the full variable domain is NAGVMQNPRHLVRRRGQEARLRCSPMKGHSHVYWYRQLPEEGLKFMVYLQKENIIDESGMPKERFSAEFPKEGPSILRIQQVVRGDSAAYFCASSRPPSGETYEQYFGPGTRLTVT.

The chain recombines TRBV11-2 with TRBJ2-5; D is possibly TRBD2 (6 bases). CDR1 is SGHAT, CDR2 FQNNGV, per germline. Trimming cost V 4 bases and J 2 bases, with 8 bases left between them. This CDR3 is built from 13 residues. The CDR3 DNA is TGTGCCAGCAGCTCGGGGGTACAAGAGACCCAGTACTTC. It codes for CASSSGVQETQYF.

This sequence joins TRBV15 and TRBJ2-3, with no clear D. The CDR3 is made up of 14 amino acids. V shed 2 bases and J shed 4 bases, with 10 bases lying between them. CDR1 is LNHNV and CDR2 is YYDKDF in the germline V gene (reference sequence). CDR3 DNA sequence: TGTGCCACCAGCAGAAGAATAGTCCCAGATACGCAGTATTTT. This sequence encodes CATSRRIVPDTQYF. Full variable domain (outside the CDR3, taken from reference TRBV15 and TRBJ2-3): DAMVIQNPRYQVTQFGKPVTLSCSQTLNHNVMYWYQQKSSQAPKLLFHYYDKDFNNEADTPDNFQSRRPNTSFCFLDIRSPGLGDTAMYLCATSRRIVPDTQYFGPGTRLTVL.

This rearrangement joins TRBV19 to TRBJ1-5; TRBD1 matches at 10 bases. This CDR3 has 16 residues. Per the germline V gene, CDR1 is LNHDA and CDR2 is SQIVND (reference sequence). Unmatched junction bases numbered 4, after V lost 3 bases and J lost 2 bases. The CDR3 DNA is TGTGCCAGTAGTATGGGGACAGGGGATGGCAATCAGCCCCAGCATTTT. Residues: CASSMGTGDGNQPQHF.

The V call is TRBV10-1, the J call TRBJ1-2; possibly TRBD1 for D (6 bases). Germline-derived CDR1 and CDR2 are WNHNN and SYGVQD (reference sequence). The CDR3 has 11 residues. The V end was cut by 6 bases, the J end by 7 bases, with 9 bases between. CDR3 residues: CASRGGSGYTF. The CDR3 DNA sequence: TGCGCCAGCAGGGGGGGCAGTGGCTACACCTTC.

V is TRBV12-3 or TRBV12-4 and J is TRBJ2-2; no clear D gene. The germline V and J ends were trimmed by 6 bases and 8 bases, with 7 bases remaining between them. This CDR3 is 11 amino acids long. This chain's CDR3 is CASSTSGELFF. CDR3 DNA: TGTGCCAGCAGCACATCGGGGGAGCTGTTTTTT.

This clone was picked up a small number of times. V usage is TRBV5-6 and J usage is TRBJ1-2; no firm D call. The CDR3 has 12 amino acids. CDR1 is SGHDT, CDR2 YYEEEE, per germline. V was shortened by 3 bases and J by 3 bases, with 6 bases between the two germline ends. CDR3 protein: CASSSQYYGYTF. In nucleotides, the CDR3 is TGTGCCAGCAGCTCCCAATACTATGGCTACACCTTC.

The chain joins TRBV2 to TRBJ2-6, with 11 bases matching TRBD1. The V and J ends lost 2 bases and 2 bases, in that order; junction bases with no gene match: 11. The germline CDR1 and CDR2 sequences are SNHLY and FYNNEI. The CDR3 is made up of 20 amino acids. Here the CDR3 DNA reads TGTGCCAGCAGTGAAAACTTTGGGGGGACAGGGGGTCCTGGGGCCAACGTCCTGACTTTC. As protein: CASSENFGGTGGPGANVLTF. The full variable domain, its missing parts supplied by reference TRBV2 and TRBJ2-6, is EPEVTQTPSHQVTQMGQEVILRCVPISNHLYFYWYRQILGQKVEFLVSFYNNEISEKSEIFDDQFSVERPDGSNFTLKIRSTKLEDSAMYFCASSENFGGTGGPGANVLTFGAGSRLTVL.

The CDR3 loop is CASSPRTSGGGSYNEQFF. The CDR3 bases are TGCGCCAGCAGCCCCCGGACTAGCGGGGGAGGCTCCTACAATGAGCAGTTCTTC. The chain carries TRBV4-3 and TRBJ2-1; 13 bases line up with TRBD2. Unmatched junction bases numbered 6, after V lost 4 bases and J lost 0 bases. Germline V gene data show CDR1 as LGHNA and CDR2 as YSLEER. This CDR3 has 18 residues.

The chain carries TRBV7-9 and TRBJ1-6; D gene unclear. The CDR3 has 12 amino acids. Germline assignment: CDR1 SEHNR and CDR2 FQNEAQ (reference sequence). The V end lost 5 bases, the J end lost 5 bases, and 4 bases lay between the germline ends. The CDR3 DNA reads TGTGCCAGCAGCGACGATAATTCACCCCTCCACTTT. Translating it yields CASSDDNSPLHF.

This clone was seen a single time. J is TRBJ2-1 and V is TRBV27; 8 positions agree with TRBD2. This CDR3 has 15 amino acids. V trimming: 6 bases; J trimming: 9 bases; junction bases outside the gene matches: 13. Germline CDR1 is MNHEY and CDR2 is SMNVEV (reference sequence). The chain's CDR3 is CASSPGGVILGEQFF. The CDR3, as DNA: TGTGCCAGCAGCCCCGGGGGGGTAATATTAGGTGAGCAGTTCTTC.

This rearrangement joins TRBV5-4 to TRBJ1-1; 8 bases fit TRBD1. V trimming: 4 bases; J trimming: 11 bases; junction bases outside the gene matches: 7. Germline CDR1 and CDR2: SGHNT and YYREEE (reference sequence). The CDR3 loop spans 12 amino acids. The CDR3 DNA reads TGTGCCAGCAGCCTGGACAGGGCGAGGGCTTTCTTT. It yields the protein CASSLDRARAFF.

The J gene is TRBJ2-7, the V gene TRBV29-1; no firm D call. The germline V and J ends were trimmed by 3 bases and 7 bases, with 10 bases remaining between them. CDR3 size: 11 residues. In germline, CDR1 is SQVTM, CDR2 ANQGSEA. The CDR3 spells CSVDSAREQYF. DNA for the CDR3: TGCAGCGTTGATTCGGCGAGGGAGCAGTACTTC.

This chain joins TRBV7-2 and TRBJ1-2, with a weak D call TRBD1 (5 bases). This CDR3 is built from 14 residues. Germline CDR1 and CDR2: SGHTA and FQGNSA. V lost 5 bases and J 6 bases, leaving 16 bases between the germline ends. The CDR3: CASSGSGREDGYTF. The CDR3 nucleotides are TGTGCCAGCAGCGGTTCGGGACGAGAGGATGGCTACACCTTC.

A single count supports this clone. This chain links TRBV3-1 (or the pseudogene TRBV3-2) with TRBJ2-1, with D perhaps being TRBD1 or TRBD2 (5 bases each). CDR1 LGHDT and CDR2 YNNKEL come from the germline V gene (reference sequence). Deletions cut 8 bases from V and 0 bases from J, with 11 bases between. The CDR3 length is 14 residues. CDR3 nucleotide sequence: TGTGCCAGCCGGGGCCAGAGCTCCTACAATGAGCAGTTCTTC. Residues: CASRGQSSYNEQFF.

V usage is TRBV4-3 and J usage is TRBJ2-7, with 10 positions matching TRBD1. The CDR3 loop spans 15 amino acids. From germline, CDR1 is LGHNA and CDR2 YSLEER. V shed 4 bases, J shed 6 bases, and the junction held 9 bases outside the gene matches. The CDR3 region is CASSLRDRGGLEQYF. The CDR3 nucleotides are TGCGCCAGCAGCCTAAGGGACAGGGGCGGCCTCGAGCAGTACTTC.

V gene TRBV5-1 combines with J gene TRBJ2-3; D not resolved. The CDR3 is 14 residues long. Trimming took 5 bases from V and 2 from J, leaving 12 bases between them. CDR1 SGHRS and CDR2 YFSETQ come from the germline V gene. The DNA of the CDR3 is TGCGCCAGCAGTCAGATGGGGTCCACAGATACGCAGTATTTT. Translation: CASSQMGSTDTQYF.

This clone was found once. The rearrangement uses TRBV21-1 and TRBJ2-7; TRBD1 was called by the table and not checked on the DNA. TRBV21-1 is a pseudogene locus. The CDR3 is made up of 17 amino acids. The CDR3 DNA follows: TGTGCCAGCAGCATCCGGCGGGACAGGGCAGGCACCTACGAGCAGTACTTC. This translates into CASSIRRDRAGTYEQYF.

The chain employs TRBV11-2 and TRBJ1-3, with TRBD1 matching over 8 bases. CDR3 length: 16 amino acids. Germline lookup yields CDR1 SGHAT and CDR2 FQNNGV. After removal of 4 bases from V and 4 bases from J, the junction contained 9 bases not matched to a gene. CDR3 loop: CASSSPGGTSGNTIYF. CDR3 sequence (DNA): TGTGCCAGCAGCTCGCCAGGGGGCACATCCGGAAACACCATATATTTT.

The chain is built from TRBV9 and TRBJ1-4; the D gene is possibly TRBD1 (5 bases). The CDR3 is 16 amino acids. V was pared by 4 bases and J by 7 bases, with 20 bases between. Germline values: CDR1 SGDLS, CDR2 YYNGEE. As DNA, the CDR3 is TGTGCCAGCAGCCCTAGTTTCCCAGGGTCAGGTGAAAAACTGTTTTTT. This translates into CASSPSFPGSGEKLFF.

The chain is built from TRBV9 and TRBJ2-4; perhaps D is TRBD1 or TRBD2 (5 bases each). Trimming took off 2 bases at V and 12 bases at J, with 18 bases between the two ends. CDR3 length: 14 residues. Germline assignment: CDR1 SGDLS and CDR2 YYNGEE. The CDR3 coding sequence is TGTGCCAGCAGCGTGGGGGACCGGGCCAGGGATCAGTACTTC. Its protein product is CASSVGDRARDQYF.

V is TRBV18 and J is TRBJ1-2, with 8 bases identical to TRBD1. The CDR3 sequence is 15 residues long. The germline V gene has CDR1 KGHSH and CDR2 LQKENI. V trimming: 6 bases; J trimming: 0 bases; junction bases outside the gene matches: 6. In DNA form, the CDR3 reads TGTGCCAGCTCCACTGGGACAGGAGCTAACTATGGCTACACCTTC. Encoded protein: CASSTGTGANYGYTF.

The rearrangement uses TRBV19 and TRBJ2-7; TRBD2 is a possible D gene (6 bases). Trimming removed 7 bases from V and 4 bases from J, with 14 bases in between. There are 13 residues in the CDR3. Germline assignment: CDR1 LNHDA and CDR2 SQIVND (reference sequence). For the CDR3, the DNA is TGTGCCAGTAACTTAGCGGTGGGATACGAGCAGTACTTC. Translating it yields CASNLAVGYEQYF.

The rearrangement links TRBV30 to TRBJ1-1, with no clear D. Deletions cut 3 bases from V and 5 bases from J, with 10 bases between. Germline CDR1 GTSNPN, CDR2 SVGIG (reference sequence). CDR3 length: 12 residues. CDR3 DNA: TGTGCCTGGAGGGCCCTGAGAACTGAAGCTTTCTTT. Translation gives CAWRALRTEAFF.